This T cell receptor (beta chain) is drawn from a study of OX40 agonist ivuxolimab in advanced cancers. CDR1 is MNHNS, CDR2 SASEGT, per germline. V dropped 6 bases and J dropped 2; count of bases not matched to a gene: 6. The CDR3 sequence is 14 residues long. Sequencing was performed with immunoSEQ multiplex PCR; in TCRdb, only in-frame clones are kept and a portion is missing. The sample carries tens of thousands of clones, 88% recorded once. The chain has TRBV6-1 and TRBJ2-7; TRBD1 agrees at 8 bases. This clonotype was sampled from an adult with an advanced solid tumor such as melanoma, head and neck, liver or kidney cancer. Sample: CD4+ or CD8+ T cells sorted from blood, taken in a trial of the OX40 agonist ivuxolimab. The CDR3 DNA is TGTGCCAGCAGGGCCGGGACAGGTACCTACGAGCAGTACTTC. Translating gives CASRAGTGTYEQYF.